The rows below give T cell receptor beta chains drawn from one sample of a study of shared clonotypes between healthy human individuals. TCRdb keeps only in-frame clones here, not all; method: immunoSEQ multiplex PCR. The data show approximately 1.1 million clones, 70% to 80% seen once. Sequenced sample: memory CD4+ T cells from PBMCs. These receptors were collected from a man in his late teens or twenties in good health. Some clones in this sample may be carry-over from other donors' samples. Each CDR3 is given with its conserved first and last residue.

CDR3,V,J
CASREDFLSYNEQFF,TRBV2,TRBJ2-1
CASSPGTSGTDTQYF,TRBV11-3,TRBJ2-3
CASSLGKGTDTQYF,TRBV5-1,TRBJ2-3
CAWSAKGTNIQYF,TRBV30,TRBJ2-4
CASSQTGTSGTQYF,TRBV5-6,TRBJ2-5
CASSLLGPGELFF,TRBV5-1,TRBJ2-2
CASSLEWLAGGVLYF,TRBV11-2,TRBJ2-7
CASSLGQGSTDTQYF,TRBV6-5,TRBJ2-3
CASSEGGGAAYEQYF,TRBV6-1,TRBJ2-7
CASSKNRLAGETQYF,TRBV5-6,TRBJ2-5
CASSPIVETTDTQYF,TRBV19,TRBJ2-3
CASSFDGPPDEQYF,TRBV18,TRBJ2-7
CASSHYSGRDYNEQFF,TRBV11-2,TRBJ2-1
CAWTPIDNSPLHF,TRBV30,TRBJ1-6
CASSPTGSNTEAFF,TRBV9,TRBJ1-1
CAWKQDLARGTGELFF,TRBV30,TRBJ2-2
CASSQAGTGDYEQYF,TRBV6-1,TRBJ2-7
CASSVVPHYFSEQFF,TRBV9,TRBJ2-1
CASSPRDFLLSVAFF,TRBV18,TRBJ1-1
CASTSSGRALGEQFF,TRBV5-6,TRBJ2-1
CASSLLSGVTNTEAFF,TRBV5-1,TRBJ1-1
CASSTSQGLRNTIYF,TRBV7-6,TRBJ1-3
CASSERVTGSDEQFF,TRBV28,TRBJ2-1
CASSQESAGPLEQYF,TRBV4-2,TRBJ2-7
CATGGAATDTQYF,TRBV5-1,TRBJ2-3
CASSLARAAPTGELFF,TRBV7-9,TRBJ2-2
CASTDEAGAHYEQYF,TRBV19,TRBJ2-7
CASSLRRVTSNQPQHF,TRBV28,TRBJ1-5
CASKPGQGTYEQYF,TRBV6-6,TRBJ2-7
CSARDQSEAFF,TRBV20-1,TRBJ1-1
CASSVSQGRNYEQYF,TRBV9,TRBJ2-7
CASSLPQGSGNTIYF,TRBV5-1,TRBJ1-3
CASSHLRDSGNTIYF,TRBV4-1,TRBJ1-3
CASSPHGGGYTF,TRBV7-9,TRBJ1-2
CASRNRGETQYF,TRBV2,TRBJ2-5
CASRAQGTGELFF,TRBV5-1,TRBJ2-2
CATSRDNLEQYF,TRBV15,TRBJ2-3
CASSPAGLAGGVETQYF,TRBV18,TRBJ2-5
CSDSRGGYGYTF,TRBV29-1,TRBJ1-2
CAWSVISGHNEQFF,TRBV30,TRBJ2-1
CASSLGARETQYF,TRBV5-4,TRBJ2-5
CASRGEDTQYF,TRBV25-1,TRBJ2-3
CASTLTPGARGGYTF,TRBV28,TRBJ1-2
CASSVFGTSGRETQYF,TRBV5-1,TRBJ2-5
CASSSLTWDTQYF,TRBV5-4,TRBJ2-3
CASSVRVQYGYTF,TRBV2,TRBJ1-2
CASSDDSFDYGYTF,TRBV7-9,TRBJ1-2
CARGANSGANVLTF,TRBV19,TRBJ2-6
CASSGRDGSSYEQYF,TRBV5-4,TRBJ2-7
CSASRLRALTF,TRBV20-1,TRBJ1-1
CASSQVDIISYNEQFF,TRBV4-1,TRBJ2-1
CASSFGRGDQETQYF,TRBV28,TRBJ2-5
CASSLAGANEKLFF,TRBV5-1,TRBJ1-4
CASGGSAPGGTQYF,TRBV9,TRBJ2-5
CASSFGSGSPYNEQFF,TRBV5-1,TRBJ2-1
CASSLAGGRVTDTQYF,TRBV5-4,TRBJ2-3
CASSLTRDQPQHF,TRBV7-3,TRBJ1-5
CASSLEIAKNIQYF,TRBV7-2,TRBJ2-4
CASSLGRRDSQETQYF,TRBV5-4,TRBJ2-5
CASSSGTGPGEQYF,TRBV7-2,TRBJ2-7